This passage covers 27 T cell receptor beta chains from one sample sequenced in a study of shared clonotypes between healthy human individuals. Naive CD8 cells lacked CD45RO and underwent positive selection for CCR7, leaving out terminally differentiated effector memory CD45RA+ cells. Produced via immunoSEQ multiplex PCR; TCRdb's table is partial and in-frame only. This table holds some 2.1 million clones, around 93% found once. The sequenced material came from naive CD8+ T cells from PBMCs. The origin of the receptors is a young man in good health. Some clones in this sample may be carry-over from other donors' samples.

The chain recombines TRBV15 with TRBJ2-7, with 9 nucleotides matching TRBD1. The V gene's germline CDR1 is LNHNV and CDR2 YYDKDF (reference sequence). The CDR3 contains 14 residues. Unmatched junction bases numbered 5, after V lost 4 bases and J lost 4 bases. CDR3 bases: TGTGCCACCAGCACCGGGACAGGGATATACGAGCAGTACTTC. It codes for CATSTGTGIYEQYF.

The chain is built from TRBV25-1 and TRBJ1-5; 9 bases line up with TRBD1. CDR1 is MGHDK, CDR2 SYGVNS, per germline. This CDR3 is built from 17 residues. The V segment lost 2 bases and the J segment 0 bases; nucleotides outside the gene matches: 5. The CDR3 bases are TGTGCCAGCAGTGAAGGGACAGGGCAGAGTAGCAATCAGCCCCAGCATTTT. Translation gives CASSEGTGQSSNQPQHF.

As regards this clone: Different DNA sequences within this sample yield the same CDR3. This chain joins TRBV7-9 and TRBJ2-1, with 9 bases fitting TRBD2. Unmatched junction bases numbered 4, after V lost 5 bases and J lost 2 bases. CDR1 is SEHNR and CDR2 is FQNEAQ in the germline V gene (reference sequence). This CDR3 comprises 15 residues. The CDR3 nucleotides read TGTGCCAGCAGCCTCGGCGGGGGGGCCTACAATGAGCAGTTCTTC. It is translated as CASSLGGGAYNEQFF.

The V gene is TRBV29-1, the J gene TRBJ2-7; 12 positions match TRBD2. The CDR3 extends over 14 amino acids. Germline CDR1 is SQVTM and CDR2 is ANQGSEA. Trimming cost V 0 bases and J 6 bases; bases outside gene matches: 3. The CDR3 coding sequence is TGCAGCGTTGAAGACGGACTAGCGGGAACCGAGCAGTACTTC. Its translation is CSVEDGLAGTEQYF.

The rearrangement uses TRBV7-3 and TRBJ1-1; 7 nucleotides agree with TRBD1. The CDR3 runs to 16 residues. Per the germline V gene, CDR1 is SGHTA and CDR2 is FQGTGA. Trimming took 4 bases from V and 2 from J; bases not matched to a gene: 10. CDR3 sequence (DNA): TGTGCCAGCAGCTCCTCCGGCAGGGGGATTAACACTGAAGCTTTCTTT. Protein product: CASSSSGRGINTEAFF.

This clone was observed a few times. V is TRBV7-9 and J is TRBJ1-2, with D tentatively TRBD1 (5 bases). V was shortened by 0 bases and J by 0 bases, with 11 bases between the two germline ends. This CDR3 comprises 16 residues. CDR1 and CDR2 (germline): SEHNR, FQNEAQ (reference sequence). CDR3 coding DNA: TGTGCCAGCAGCTTAGCTGGGGCAGGTCCTAACTATGGCTACACCTTC. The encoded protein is CASSLAGAGPNYGYTF.

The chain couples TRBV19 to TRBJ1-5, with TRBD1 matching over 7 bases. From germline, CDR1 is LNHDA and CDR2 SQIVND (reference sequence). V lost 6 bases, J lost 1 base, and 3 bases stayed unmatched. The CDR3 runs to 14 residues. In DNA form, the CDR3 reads TGTGCCAGTAGGACAGGGACAAGCAATCAGCCCCAGCATTTT. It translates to CASRTGTSNQPQHF.

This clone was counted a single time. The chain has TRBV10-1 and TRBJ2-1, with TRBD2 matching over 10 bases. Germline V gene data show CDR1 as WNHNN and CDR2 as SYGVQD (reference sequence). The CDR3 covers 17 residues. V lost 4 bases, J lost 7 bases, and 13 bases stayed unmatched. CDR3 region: CASSVLAGEGVSNEQFF. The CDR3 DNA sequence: TGCGCCAGCAGTGTCCTAGCGGGAGAGGGAGTGAGTAATGAGCAGTTCTTC.

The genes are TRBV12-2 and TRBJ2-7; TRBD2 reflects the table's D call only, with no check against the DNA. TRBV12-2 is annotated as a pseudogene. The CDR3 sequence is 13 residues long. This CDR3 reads CASIPRGSGEQYF. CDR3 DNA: TGTGCATCCATCCCCCGGGGTTCAGGCGAGCAGTACTTC.

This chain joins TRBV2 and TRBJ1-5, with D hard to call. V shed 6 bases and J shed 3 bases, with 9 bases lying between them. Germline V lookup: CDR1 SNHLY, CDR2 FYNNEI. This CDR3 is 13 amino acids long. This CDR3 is CASSGRINQPQHF. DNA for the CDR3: TGTGCCAGCAGCGGACGGATCAATCAGCCCCAGCATTTT.

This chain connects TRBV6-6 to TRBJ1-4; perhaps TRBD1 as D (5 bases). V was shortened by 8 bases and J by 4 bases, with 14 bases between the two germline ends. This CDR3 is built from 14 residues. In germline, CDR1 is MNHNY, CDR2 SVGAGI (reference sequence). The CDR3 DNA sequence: TGTGCCAGCGTAGGGGCAGGGATTAATGAAAAACTGTTTTTT. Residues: CASVGAGINEKLFF.

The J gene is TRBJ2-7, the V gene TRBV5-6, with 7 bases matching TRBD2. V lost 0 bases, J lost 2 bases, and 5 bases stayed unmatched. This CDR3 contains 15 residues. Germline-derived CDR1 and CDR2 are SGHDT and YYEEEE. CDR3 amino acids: CASSLAASGPYEQYF. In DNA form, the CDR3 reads TGTGCCAGCAGCTTGGCGGCTAGCGGCCCCTACGAGCAGTACTTC. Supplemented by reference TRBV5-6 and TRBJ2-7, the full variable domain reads DAGVTQSPTHLIKTRGQQVTLRCSPKSGHDTVSWYQQALGQGPQFIFQYYEEEERQRGNFPDRFSGHQFPNYSSELNVNALLLGDSALYLCASSLAASGPYEQYFGPGTRLTVT.

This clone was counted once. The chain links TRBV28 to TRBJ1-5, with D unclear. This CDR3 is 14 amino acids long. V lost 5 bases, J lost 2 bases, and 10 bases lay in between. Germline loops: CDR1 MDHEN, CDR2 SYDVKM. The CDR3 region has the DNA TGTGCCAGCAGTGGGAGGGCAGGCAATCAGCCCCAGCATTTT. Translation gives CASSGRAGNQPQHF.

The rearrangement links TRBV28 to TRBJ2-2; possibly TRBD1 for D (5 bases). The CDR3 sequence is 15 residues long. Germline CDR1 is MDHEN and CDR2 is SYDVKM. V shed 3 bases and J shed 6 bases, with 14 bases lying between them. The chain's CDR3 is CASSFGQGEPGELFF. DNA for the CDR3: TGTGCCAGCAGTTTTGGTCAGGGTGAGCCCGGGGAGCTGTTTTTT. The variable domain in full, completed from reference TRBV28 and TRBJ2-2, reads DVKVTQSSRYLVKRTGEKVFLECVQDMDHENMFWYRQDPGLGLRLIYFSYDVKMKEKGDIPEGYSVSREKKERFSLILESASTNQTSMYLCASSFGQGEPGELFFGEGSRLTVL.

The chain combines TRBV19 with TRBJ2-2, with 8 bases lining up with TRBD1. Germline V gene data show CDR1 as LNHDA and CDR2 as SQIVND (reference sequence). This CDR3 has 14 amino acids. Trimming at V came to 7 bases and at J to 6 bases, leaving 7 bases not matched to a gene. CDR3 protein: CASNEAGGAGELFF. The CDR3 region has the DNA TGTGCCAGTAACGAAGCAGGGGGCGCCGGGGAGCTGTTTTTT.

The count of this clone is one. The DNA of the CDR3 is TGTGCCAGCAGTTCGGGACAGGGCCCCTACAATGAGCAGTTCTTC. It yields the protein CASSSGQGPYNEQFF. The chain employs TRBV14 and TRBJ2-1; 9 nucleotides line up with TRBD1. Germline CDR1 is SGHDN and CDR2 is FVKESK. Losses at the gene ends were 6 bases for V and 2 bases for J; bases not matched to a gene: 5. This CDR3 contains 15 residues.

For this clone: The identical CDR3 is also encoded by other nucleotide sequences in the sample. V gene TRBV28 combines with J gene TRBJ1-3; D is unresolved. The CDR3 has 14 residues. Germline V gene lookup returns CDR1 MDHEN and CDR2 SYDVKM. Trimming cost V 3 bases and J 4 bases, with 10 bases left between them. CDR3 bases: TGTGCCAGCAGTTTTTCAGGTTTCGGAAACACCATATATTTT. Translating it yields CASSFSGFGNTIYF.

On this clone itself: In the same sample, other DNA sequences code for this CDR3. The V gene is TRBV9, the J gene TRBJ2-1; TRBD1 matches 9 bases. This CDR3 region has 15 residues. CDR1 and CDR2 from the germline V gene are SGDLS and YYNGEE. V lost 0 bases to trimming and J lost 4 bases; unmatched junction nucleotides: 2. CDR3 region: CASSVAGTGYNEQFF. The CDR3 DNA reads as TGTGCCAGCAGCGTAGCGGGGACAGGGTACAATGAGCAGTTCTTC.

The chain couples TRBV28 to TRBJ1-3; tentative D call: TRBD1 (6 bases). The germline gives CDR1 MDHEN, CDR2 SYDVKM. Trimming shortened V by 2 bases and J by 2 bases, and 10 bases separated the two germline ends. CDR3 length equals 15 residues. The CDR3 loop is CASSLTGSPGNTIYF. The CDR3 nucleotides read TGTGCCAGCAGTTTAACAGGGTCCCCTGGAAACACCATATATTTT.

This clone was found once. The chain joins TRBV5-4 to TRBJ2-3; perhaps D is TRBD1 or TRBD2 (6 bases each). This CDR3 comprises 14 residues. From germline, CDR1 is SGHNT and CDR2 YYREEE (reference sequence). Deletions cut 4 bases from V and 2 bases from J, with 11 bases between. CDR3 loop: CASSAGQITDTQYF. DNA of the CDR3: TGTGCCAGCAGCGCGGGACAAATCACAGATACGCAGTATTTT. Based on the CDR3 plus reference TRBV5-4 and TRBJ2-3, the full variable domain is ETGVTQSPTHLIKTRGQQVTLRCSSQSGHNTVSWYQQALGQGPQFIFQYYREEENGRGNFPPRFSGLQFPNYSSELNVNALELDDSALYLCASSAGQITDTQYFGPGTRLTVL.

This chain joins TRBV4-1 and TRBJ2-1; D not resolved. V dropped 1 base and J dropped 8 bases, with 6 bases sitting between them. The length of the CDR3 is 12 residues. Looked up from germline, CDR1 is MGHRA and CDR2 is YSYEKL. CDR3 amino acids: CASSQGEDEQFF. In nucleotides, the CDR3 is TGCGCCAGCAGCCAAGGGGAAGATGAGCAGTTCTTC.

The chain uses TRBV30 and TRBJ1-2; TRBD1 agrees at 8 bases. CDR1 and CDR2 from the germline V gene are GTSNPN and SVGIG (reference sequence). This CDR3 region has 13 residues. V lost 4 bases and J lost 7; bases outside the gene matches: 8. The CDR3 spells CAWMDREETGYTF. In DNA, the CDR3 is TGTGCCTGGATGGACAGGGAAGAGACTGGCTACACCTTC.

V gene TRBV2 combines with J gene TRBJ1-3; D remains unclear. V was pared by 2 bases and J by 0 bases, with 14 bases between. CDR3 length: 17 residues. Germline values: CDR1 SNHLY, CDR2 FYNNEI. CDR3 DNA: TGTGCCAGCAGTGAAAATGGTGCCTACCGCTCTGGAAACACCATATATTTT. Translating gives CASSENGAYRSGNTIYF.

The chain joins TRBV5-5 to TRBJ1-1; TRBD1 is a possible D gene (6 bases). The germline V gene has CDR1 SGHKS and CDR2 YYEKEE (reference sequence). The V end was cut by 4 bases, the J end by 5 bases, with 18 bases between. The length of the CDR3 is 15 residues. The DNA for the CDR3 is TGTGCCAGCAGCGAGAGTCAGGGGTGGAGGACTGAAGCTTTCTTT. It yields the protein CASSESQGWRTEAFF.

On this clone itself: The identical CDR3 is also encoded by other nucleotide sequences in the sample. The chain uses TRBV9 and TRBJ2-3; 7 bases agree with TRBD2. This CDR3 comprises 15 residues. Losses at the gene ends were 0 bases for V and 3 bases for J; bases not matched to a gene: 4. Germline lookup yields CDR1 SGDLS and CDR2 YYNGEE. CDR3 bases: TGTGCCAGCAGCGTAGGCGGGAGTACGACAGATACGCAGTATTTT. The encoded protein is CASSVGGSTTDTQYF. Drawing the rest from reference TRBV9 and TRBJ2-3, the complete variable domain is DSGVTQTPKHLITATGQRVTLRCSPRSGDLSVYWYQQSLDQGLQFLIQYYNGEERAKGNILERFSAQQFPDLHSELNLSSLELGDSALYFCASSVGGSTTDTQYFGPGTRLTVL.

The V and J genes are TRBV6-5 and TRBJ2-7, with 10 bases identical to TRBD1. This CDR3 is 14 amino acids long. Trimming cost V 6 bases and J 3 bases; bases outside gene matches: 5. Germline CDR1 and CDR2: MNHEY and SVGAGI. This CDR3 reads CASSDRGPLYEQYF. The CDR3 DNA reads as TGTGCCAGCAGCGACAGGGGGCCACTCTACGAGCAGTACTTC.

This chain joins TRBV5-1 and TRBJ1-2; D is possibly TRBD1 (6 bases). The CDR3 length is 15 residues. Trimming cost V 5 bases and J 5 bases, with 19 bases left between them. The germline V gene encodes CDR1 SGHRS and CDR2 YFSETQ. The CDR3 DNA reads TGCGCCAGCAGGACAGAGTCGGGGGGGCGTTATGGCTACACCTTC. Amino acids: CASRTESGGRYGYTF.